The rows below give T cell receptor beta chains drawn from one sample of a study of OX40 agonist ivuxolimab in advanced cancers. The method was immunoSEQ multiplex PCR; TCRdb's version includes in-frame clones alone and lacks a portion of them. Here the sample spans about 34,000 clones, roughly 80% being singletons. The source material was CD4+ or CD8+ T cells sorted from blood, sampled in a trial of the OX40 agonist ivuxolimab. The receptors were gathered from an adult with an advanced solid tumor such as melanoma, head and neck, liver or kidney cancer. Each CDR3 is given with its conserved first and last residue. D genes are given only for firm matches. Size is omitted from some rows. Given values are once, few, many or a class for expanded clones.

abundance: once; d_gene: TRBD2; j_gene: TRBJ2-3; v_gene: TRBV7-6; CDR3aa: CASSPGLGRGDPRFTDTQYF; CDR3nt: TGTGCCAGCAGCCCGGGGCTAGGGCGGGGGGACCCCAGATTCACAGATACGCAGTATTTT
abundance: NA; d_gene: NA; j_gene: TRBJ2-2; v_gene: TRBV18; CDR3aa: CASSPVKMNTGELFF; CDR3nt: TGTGCCAGCTCCCCGGTCAAGATGAACACCGGGGAGCTGTTTTTT
abundance: NA; d_gene: TRBD2; j_gene: TRBJ2-3; v_gene: TRBV7-6; CDR3aa: CASSFISGSDTQYF; CDR3nt: TGTGCCAGCAGCTTTATTAGCGGGTCAGATACGCAGTATTTT
abundance: NA; d_gene: NA; j_gene: TRBJ1-5; v_gene: TRBV15; CDR3aa: CATSRGVYQPQHF; CDR3nt: TGTGCCACCAGCAGAGGAGTTTATCAGCCCCAGCATTTT
abundance: once; d_gene: NA; j_gene: TRBJ1-2; v_gene: TRBV6-1; CDR3aa: CASSEQGAIYGYTF; CDR3nt: TGTGCCAGCAGTGAGCAGGGCGCGATTTATGGCTACACCTTC
abundance: NA; d_gene: TRBD1; j_gene: TRBJ2-4; v_gene: TRBV18; CDR3aa: CASSPLTGGLAKNIQYF; CDR3nt: TGTGCCAGCTCACCCCTCACAGGGGGACTAGCCAAAAACATTCAGTACTTC
abundance: few; d_gene: NA; j_gene: TRBJ1-2; v_gene: TRBV15; CDR3aa: CATSRDGGGGYTF; CDR3nt: TGTGCCACCAGCAGAGATGGGGGGGGTGGCTACACCTTC
abundance: NA; d_gene: NA; j_gene: TRBJ1-5; v_gene: TRBV5-5; CDR3aa: CASSPLGGYRNQPQHF; CDR3nt: TGTGCCAGCAGCCCCCTCGGGGGCTATCGCAATCAGCCCCAGCATTTT
abundance: NA; d_gene: NA; j_gene: TRBJ2-2; v_gene: TRBV29-1; CDR3aa: CSVEERGTGELFF; CDR3nt: TGCAGCGTTGAGGAAAGGGGAACCGGGGAGCTGTTTTTT
abundance: few; d_gene: NA; j_gene: TRBJ1-4; v_gene: TRBV25-1; CDR3aa: CASNRMGETNEKLFF; CDR3nt: TGTGCCAGCAATCGAATGGGGGAAACTAATGAAAAACTGTTTTTT
abundance: NA; d_gene: NA; j_gene: TRBJ2-1; v_gene: TRBV30; CDR3aa: CAWSVKWAVFF; CDR3nt: TGTGCCTGGAGTGTAAAGTGGGCCGTGTTCTTC
abundance: once; d_gene: NA; j_gene: TRBJ2-3; v_gene: TRBV6-5; CDR3aa: CASSRSVSSTDTQYF; CDR3nt: TGTGCCAGCAGCCGTAGCGTTTCTAGCACAGATACGCAGTATTTT
abundance: few; d_gene: TRBD1; j_gene: TRBJ2-7; v_gene: TRBV7-2; CDR3aa: CASSFGTGAYEQYF; CDR3nt: TGTGCCAGCAGCTTTGGGACAGGGGCCTACGAGCAGTACTTC
abundance: NA; d_gene: NA; j_gene: TRBJ1-1; v_gene: TRBV4-3; CDR3aa: CASSQLDRNTEAFF; CDR3nt: TGCGCCAGCAGCCAACTGGACAGGAACACTGAAGCTTTCTTT
abundance: NA; d_gene: NA; j_gene: TRBJ1-4; v_gene: TRBV5-4; CDR3aa: CASTSRGFGEKLFF; CDR3nt: TGTGCCAGCACCTCACGGGGGTTCGGTGAAAAACTGTTTTTT
abundance: NA; d_gene: NA; j_gene: TRBJ2-7; v_gene: TRBV5-1; CDR3aa: CASTTDPVSKQYF; CDR3nt: TGCGCCAGCACAACCGACCCAGTGTCGAAACAGTACTTC
abundance: once; d_gene: NA; j_gene: TRBJ2-7; v_gene: TRBV30; CDR3aa: CAWSPGISYEQYF; CDR3nt: TGTGCCTGGAGCCCCGGGATCTCCTACGAGCAGTACTTC
abundance: NA; d_gene: NA; j_gene: TRBJ2-3; v_gene: TRBV12-5; CDR3aa: CASGLVIGQPTPITDTQYF; CDR3nt: TGTGCTAGTGGTTTGGTAATAGGGCAGCCCACGCCCATCACAGATACGCAGTATTTT
abundance: once; d_gene: TRBD1; j_gene: TRBJ1-2; v_gene: TRBV4-3; CDR3aa: CASSPTQGRRPYGYTF; CDR3nt: TGCGCCAGCAGCCCAACACAGGGGCGGCGCCCCTATGGCTACACCTTC
abundance: NA; d_gene: NA; j_gene: TRBJ2-3; v_gene: TRBV7-8; CDR3aa: CASSGRDSYLDTQYF; CDR3nt: TGTGCCAGCAGCGGCCGGGACTCATATTTAGATACGCAGTATTTT
abundance: NA; d_gene: TRBD2; j_gene: TRBJ2-5; v_gene: TRBV9; CDR3aa: CASSPGLAETQETQYF; CDR3nt: TGTGCCAGCAGCCCAGGACTAGCGGAGACCCAAGAGACCCAGTACTTC
abundance: NA; d_gene: NA; j_gene: TRBJ2-7; v_gene: TRBV6-6; CDR3aa: CASSLSSYAEQYF; CDR3nt: TGTGCCAGCAGTCTCAGCAGCTATGCCGAGCAGTACTTC
abundance: NA; d_gene: NA; j_gene: TRBJ2-1; v_gene: TRBV7-2; CDR3aa: CASSSSGVTSREQFF; CDR3nt: TGTGCCAGCAGCTCCTCCGGGGTGACTAGTCGTGAGCAGTTCTTC
abundance: few; d_gene: NA; j_gene: TRBJ1-1; v_gene: TRBV30; CDR3aa: CAWRKGNTEAFF; CDR3nt: TGTGCCTGGCGAAAAGGGAACACTGAAGCTTTCTTT
abundance: once; d_gene: NA; j_gene: TRBJ1-2; v_gene: TRBV19; CDR3aa: CASSIDYKNGYTF; CDR3nt: TGTGCCAGTAGTATAGATTACAAGAATGGCTACACCTTC
abundance: NA; d_gene: TRBD1; j_gene: TRBJ1-6; v_gene: TRBV6-5; CDR3aa: CASSYYGTGTNSPLHF; CDR3nt: TGTGCCAGCAGTTACTACGGGACAGGAACCAATTCACCCCTCCACTTT
abundance: NA; d_gene: NA; j_gene: TRBJ2-5; v_gene: TRBV2; CDR3aa: CASNPPIGGLQETQYF; CDR3nt: TGTGCCAGCAATCCACCGATCGGGGGGCTACAAGAGACCCAGTACTTC
abundance: NA; d_gene: NA; j_gene: TRBJ1-4; v_gene: TRBV25-1; CDR3aa: CASSDLDANPTNEKLFF; CDR3nt: TGTGCCAGCAGTGATTTAGACGCTAATCCAACTAATGAAAAACTGTTTTTT
abundance: NA; d_gene: TRBD1; j_gene: TRBJ2-1; v_gene: TRBV27; CDR3aa: CASSRITGASYNEQFF; CDR3nt: TGTGCCAGCAGTCGAATTACAGGGGCCAGCTACAATGAGCAGTTCTTC
abundance: few; d_gene: NA; j_gene: TRBJ1-2; v_gene: TRBV19; CDR3aa: CASKISGTNYGYTF; CDR3nt: TGTGCCAGCAAGATCTCCGGGACCAACTATGGCTACACCTTC
abundance: NA; d_gene: TRBD1; j_gene: TRBJ1-6; v_gene: TRBV9; CDR3aa: CASSTGASSYNSPLHF; CDR3nt: TGTGCCAGCAGCACAGGGGCGAGCTCCTATAATTCACCCCTCCACTTT
abundance: NA; d_gene: NA; j_gene: TRBJ2-7; v_gene: TRBV15; CDR3aa: CATSGSRQVPYEQYF; CDR3nt: TGTGCCACCAGCGGAAGCAGACAGGTCCCCTACGAGCAGTACTTC
abundance: NA; d_gene: NA; j_gene: TRBJ2-1; v_gene: TRBV6-4; CDR3aa: CASRPGLGYNEQFF; CDR3nt: TGTGCCAGCAGACCGGGACTGGGCTACAATGAGCAGTTCTTC
abundance: NA; d_gene: TRBD2; j_gene: TRBJ2-1; v_gene: TRBV30; CDR3aa: CAGKAAGASNEQFF; CDR3nt: TGTGCCGGAAAAGCGGCGGGAGCGTCGAATGAGCAGTTCTTC
abundance: NA; d_gene: NA; j_gene: TRBJ1-1; v_gene: TRBV6-6; CDR3aa: CASGPMWMEGNTEAFF; CDR3nt: TGTGCCAGCGGCCCTATGTGGATGGAAGGGAACACTGAAGCTTTCTTT
abundance: NA; d_gene: NA; j_gene: TRBJ2-3; v_gene: TRBV2; CDR3aa: CASEGDRLTDTQYF; CDR3nt: TGTGCCAGCGAGGGCGACAGACTCACAGATACGCAGTATTTT
abundance: NA; d_gene: NA; j_gene: TRBJ2-1; v_gene: TRBV5-1; CDR3aa: CASSGGLSRGNEQFF; CDR3nt: TGCGCCAGCAGCGGCGGGCTCTCTCGGGGCAATGAGCAGTTCTTC
abundance: NA; d_gene: NA; j_gene: TRBJ1-1; v_gene: TRBV19; CDR3aa: CASSLIGAGNTEAFF; CDR3nt: TGTGCCAGTAGTCTTATAGGGGCGGGGAACACTGAAGCTTTCTTT
abundance: NA; d_gene: NA; j_gene: TRBJ2-6; v_gene: TRBV5-1; CDR3aa: CASSGRNSGSGANVLTF; CDR3nt: TGCGCCAGCAGCGGGAGAAATTCGGGGTCTGGGGCCAACGTCCTGACTTTC
abundance: few; d_gene: NA; j_gene: TRBJ2-3; v_gene: TRBV4-2; CDR3aa: CASSQDRRITDTQYF; CDR3nt: TGTGCCAGCAGCCAAGATAGGCGGATCACAGATACGCAGTATTTT
abundance: NA; d_gene: NA; j_gene: TRBJ1-6; v_gene: TRBV7-2; CDR3aa: CASILTGSGSPLHF; CDR3nt: TGTGCCAGCATCCTTACAGGGTCCGGTTCACCCCTCCACTTT
abundance: NA; d_gene: NA; j_gene: TRBJ2-7; v_gene: TRBV7-9; CDR3aa: CASSLGSGNSYEQYF; CDR3nt: TGTGCCAGCAGCTTAGGGTCAGGGAATTCCTACGAGCAGTACTTC
abundance: NA; d_gene: TRBD1; j_gene: TRBJ1-2; v_gene: TRBV5-1; CDR3aa: CASSYDRDGYTF; CDR3nt: TGCGCCAGCAGCTACGACAGGGATGGCTACACCTTC
abundance: NA; d_gene: TRBD2; j_gene: TRBJ2-7; v_gene: TRBV4-3; CDR3aa: CASSQWGGDEQYF; CDR3nt: TGCGCCAGCAGCCAATGGGGAGGGGACGAGCAGTACTTC
abundance: NA; d_gene: NA; j_gene: TRBJ2-7; v_gene: TRBV11-1; CDR3aa: CASSLNPSYEQYF; CDR3nt: TGTGCCAGCAGCTTGAACCCATCCTACGAGCAGTACTTC
abundance: NA; d_gene: TRBD1; j_gene: TRBJ2-2; v_gene: TRBV19; CDR3aa: CATRDRIARASGELFF; CDR3nt: TGTGCCACCCGGGACAGAATCGCCCGGGCATCCGGGGAGCTGTTTTTT
abundance: NA; d_gene: TRBD1; j_gene: TRBJ2-7; v_gene: TRBV27; CDR3aa: CASSPPRQGAHEQYF; CDR3nt: TGTGCCAGCAGTCCCCCTCGACAGGGGGCCCACGAGCAGTACTTC
abundance: NA; d_gene: NA; j_gene: TRBJ1-6; v_gene: TRBV5-4; CDR3aa: CASSSLLNSPLHF; CDR3nt: TGTGCCAGCAGCTCACTACTAAATTCACCCCTCCACTTT
abundance: NA; d_gene: NA; j_gene: TRBJ1-4; v_gene: TRBV7-2; CDR3aa: CASSSHPGREKLFF; CDR3nt: TGTGCCAGCAGCTCCCACCCGGGGCGGGAAAAACTGTTTTTT
abundance: NA; d_gene: TRBD1; j_gene: TRBJ1-5; v_gene: TRBV28; CDR3aa: CASSEPGQGTNQPQHF; CDR3nt: TGTGCCAGCAGCGAACCGGGACAGGGCACCAATCAGCCCCAGCATTTT